Presented here are 27 T cell receptor beta chains from one specimen sequenced in a study of blood T cell repertoires in COVID-19. Assay: immunoSEQ multiplex PCR; the TCRdb copy retains only in-frame clones and omits some. The sample records over 450,000 clones, 70% to 90% being singletons. Sequencing input: peripheral blood. Receptor source: a woman between 50 and 59 years old with COVID-19, enrolled during active disease.

The chain couples TRBV2 to TRBJ1-1; TRBD1 is a possible D gene (6 bases). CDR3 length: 14 amino acids. CDR1 and CDR2 from the germline V gene are SNHLY and FYNNEI. V was clipped by 9 bases and J by 0 bases, with 14 bases between them. CDR3 DNA sequence: TGTGCCAGGCAAAGTTCAGGGGTGAACACTGAAGCTTTCTTT. It specifies CARQSSGVNTEAFF. Variable domain in full (rest from reference TRBV2 and TRBJ1-1): EPEVTQTPSHQVTQMGQEVILRCVPISNHLYFYWYRQILGQKVEFLVSFYNNEISEKSEIFDDQFSVERPDGSNFTLKIRSTKLEDSAMYFCARQSSGVNTEAFFGQGTRLTVV.

About this clone: The same CDR3 can be traced to other DNA sequences in this sample. The chain joins TRBV27 to TRBJ1-1, with D tentatively TRBD1 (5 bases). The CDR3 has 14 residues. Germline V CDR1 and CDR2: MNHEY, SMNVEV (reference sequence). The V end was cut by 3 bases, the J end by 1 base, with 9 bases between. Here the CDR3 reads CASSLRGGNTEAFF. The DNA for the CDR3 is TGTGCCAGCAGTTTGAGGGGAGGGAACACTGAAGCTTTCTTT.

This chain joins TRBV6-5 and TRBJ1-4; D is possibly TRBD1 (5 bases). Germline V CDR1 and CDR2: MNHEY, SVGAGI. V gave up 2 bases and J gave up 8 bases, with 9 bases separating them. This CDR3 is built from 13 residues. The CDR3 region is CASSYTGPEKLFF. The CDR3 DNA reads TGTGCCAGCAGTTACACAGGTCCGGAAAAACTGTTTTTT.

The chain uses TRBV5-1 and TRBJ1-6; 7 bases align to TRBD1. The CDR3 contains 14 residues. J was trimmed by 4 bases and V by 4 bases; bases with no gene match: 2. Germline loops: CDR1 SGHRS, CDR2 YFSETQ. CDR3 sequence reads: CASSPQGYNSPLHF. The DNA for the CDR3 is TGCGCCAGCAGCCCACAGGGGTATAATTCACCCCTCCACTTT.

This chain links TRBV6-1 with TRBJ1-1, with unresolved D. The length of the CDR3 is 13 residues. The germline V gene has CDR1 MNHNS and CDR2 SASEGT. The ends were cut back, 1 base at V and 10 bases at J, with 13 bases in the middle. The CDR3 bases are TGTGCCAGCAGTGAAGAATGGGGAGTTAGAGCTTTCTTT. As protein: CASSEEWGVRAFF.

A single count supports this clone. The genes are TRBV18 and TRBJ1-1; a weak D match, TRBD1 (6 bases). Between the trimmed V and J ends, which lost 6 bases and 0 bases, there was a span of 11 bases. The CDR3 spans 14 residues. Germline loops: CDR1 KGHSH, CDR2 LQKENI. The chain's CDR3 is CASSHRDLNTEAFF. The CDR3 nucleotides read TGTGCCAGCTCGCACAGGGACCTGAACACTGAAGCTTTCTTT.

Turning to this clone: This sample also contains other DNA sequences that code for the same CDR3. The J gene is TRBJ2-2, the V gene TRBV7-3; no firm D call. The V end lost 5 bases, the J end lost 7 bases, and 8 bases lay between the germline ends. The CDR3 has 12 amino acids. Germline V gene sequence: CDR1 SGHTA, CDR2 FQGTGA. The CDR3 loop reads CASSLSGGELFF. The CDR3 DNA reads TGTGCCAGCAGCCTATCGGGCGGGGAGCTGTTTTTT.

V is TRBV11-2 and J is TRBJ1-4; D gene uncertain. CDR1 is SGHAT, CDR2 FQNNGV, per germline. The CDR3 runs 15 residues. Trimming took off 0 bases at V and 10 bases at J, with 15 bases between the two ends. CDR3 nucleotides: TGTGCCAGCAGCTTAGATCAGGTCAAAGGAGGAAAACTGTTTTTT. It yields the protein CASSLDQVKGGKLFF.

The chain couples TRBV7-6 to TRBJ1-3; D not resolved. The CDR3 spans 16 residues. CDR1 is SGHVS and CDR2 is FNYEAQ in the germline V gene. The ends were cut back, 4 bases at V and 8 bases at J, with 21 bases in the middle. The CDR3 protein is CASSSRIAGEGDTIYF. Written as DNA, the CDR3 is TGTGCCAGCAGCTCTCGGATTGCGGGAGAGGGTGACACCATATATTTT. The full variable domain, in which reference TRBV7-6 and TRBJ1-3 provide the parts outside the CDR3, is GAGVSQSPRYKVTKRGQDVALRCDPISGHVSLYWYRQALGQGPEFLTYFNYEAQQDKSGLPNDRFSAERPEGSISTLTIQRTEQRDSAMYRCASSSRIAGEGDTIYFGEGSWLTVV.

The J gene is TRBJ1-5, the V gene TRBV6-5; tentatively, D is TRBD1 (5 bases). The CDR3 is 14 amino acids. The V and J ends lost 6 bases and 5 bases respectively, with 14 bases between them. From germline, CDR1 is MNHEY and CDR2 SVGAGI. The CDR3 region is CASRTGGSDQPQHF. The CDR3 DNA is TGTGCCAGCAGGACGGGGGGGTCTGATCAGCCCCAGCATTTT.

The chain couples TRBV12-3 or TRBV12-4 to TRBJ1-2, with D possibly being TRBD1 (5 bases). The CDR3 is made up of 12 amino acids. V was clipped by 6 bases and J by 1 base, with 6 bases between them. The DNA for the CDR3 is TGTGCCAGCAGGGACAATAACTATGGCTACACCTTC. It yields the protein CASRDNNYGYTF.

The chain uses TRBV30 and TRBJ1-1; 7 nucleotides line up with TRBD1. Germline lookup yields CDR1 GTSNPN and CDR2 SVGIG (reference sequence). This CDR3 contains 12 residues. Unmatched junction bases numbered 8, after V lost 6 bases and J lost 7 bases. CDR3 protein: CACSQGSYEAFF. In DNA form, the CDR3 reads TGTGCCTGCTCACAGGGGTCATATGAAGCTTTCTTT.

The rearrangement links TRBV7-3 to TRBJ2-1, with 8 bases matching TRBD1. V lost 5 bases to trimming and J lost 8 bases; unmatched junction nucleotides: 14. Germline V gene sequence: CDR1 SGHTA, CDR2 FQGTGA. This CDR3 region has 16 residues. The CDR3 region is CASSPQGARDTYEQFF. The CDR3 DNA reads as TGTGCCAGCAGCCCCCAGGGGGCCAGGGACACGTATGAGCAGTTCTTC.

The V gene is TRBV7-9, the J gene TRBJ1-3; possibly TRBD1 for D (5 bases). The germline V and J ends were trimmed by 3 bases and 3 bases, with 12 bases remaining between them. Looked up from germline, CDR1 is SEHNR and CDR2 is FQNEAQ (reference sequence). The CDR3 is 15 residues long. As DNA, the CDR3 is TGTGCCAGCAGCTTGAGCGGGGGATTTGGAAACACCATATATTTT. It codes for CASSLSGGFGNTIYF. Based on the CDR3 plus reference TRBV7-9 and TRBJ1-3, the full variable domain is DTGVSQNPRHKITKRGQNVTFRCDPISEHNRLYWYRQTLGQGPEFLTYFQNEAQLEKSRLLSDRFSAERPKGSFSTLEIQRTEQGDSAMYLCASSLSGGFGNTIYFGEGSWLTVV.

CDR3 DNA: TGTGCCAGCAGCCGGACGGCAGGGGCAGATACGCAGTATTTT. Its protein product is CASSRTAGADTQYF. V usage is TRBV7-7 and J usage is TRBJ2-3, with D possibly being TRBD1 (6 bases). The V gene lost 5 bases and the J gene lost 4 bases, with 13 bases spanning the gap. Germline CDR1 and CDR2: SSHAT and FNYEAQ (reference sequence). The CDR3 covers 14 residues.

The J gene is TRBJ1-6, the V gene TRBV2, with 7 bases identical to TRBD1. Germline CDR1 reads SNHLY; CDR2 reads FYNNEI. J gave up 9 bases and V 5 bases, and 7 bases lay outside the gene matches. The CDR3 runs 14 residues. The DNA of the CDR3 is TGTGCCAGCAGTTCACAGGGGAGTGCTTCACCCCTCCACTTT. It yields the protein CASSSQGSASPLHF. Based on the CDR3 plus reference TRBV2 and TRBJ1-6, the full variable domain is EPEVTQTPSHQVTQMGQEVILRCVPISNHLYFYWYRQILGQKVEFLVSFYNNEISEKSEIFDDQFSVERPDGSNFTLKIRSTKLEDSAMYFCASSSQGSASPLHFGNGTRLTVT.

The genes are TRBV11-2 and TRBJ1-5; the match to TRBD1 covers 8 bases. Germline V gene sequence: CDR1 SGHAT, CDR2 FQNNGV. The trim removed 4 bases at V and 6 bases at J, leaving 8 bases unmatched. CDR3 length: 15 residues. CDR3 nucleotide sequence: TGTGCCAGCAGCTCGACAGGGGTTTTTGGTCAGCCCCAGCATTTT. It codes for CASSSTGVFGQPQHF.

The V call is TRBV5-4, the J call TRBJ2-3; 9 bases align to TRBD2. CDR3 length: 16 amino acids. The V gene end was trimmed by 4 bases and the J gene end by 0 bases; junction bases not matched to a gene: 6. Germline V CDR1 and CDR2: SGHNT, YYREEE (reference sequence). CDR3 sequence: CASSRPSGASTDTQYF. CDR3 in DNA: TGTGCCAGCAGCCGCCCTAGCGGGGCGAGCACAGATACGCAGTATTTT.

V is TRBV7-6 and J is TRBJ2-5; D is perhaps TRBD2 (5 bases). The CDR3 covers 14 residues. Between the trimmed V and J ends, which lost 6 bases and 5 bases, there was a span of 16 bases. The germline V gene has CDR1 SGHVS and CDR2 FNYEAQ. The CDR3, as DNA: TGTGCCAGCAGTCCCCGGCCGGGCGGGGAGACCCAGTACTTC. Its translation: CASSPRPGGETQYF.

The CDR3, as DNA: TGTGCCAGCAGTTATAGGGAGAGGCAGCCCCAGCATTTT. Translated: CASSYRERQPQHF. This chain connects TRBV6-5 to TRBJ1-5; D is uncertain. V was trimmed by 3 bases and J by 7 bases, leaving 10 bases between them. The germline gives CDR1 MNHEY, CDR2 SVGAGI. This CDR3 has 13 amino acids.

This clone was detected once. The chain carries TRBV5-1 and TRBJ1-2; 7 bases agree with TRBD1. Germline CDR1 SGHRS, CDR2 YFSETQ. This CDR3 contains 14 residues. V shed 7 bases, J shed 8 bases, and the junction held 14 bases outside the gene matches. CDR3 sequence reads: CASSPTGNRPGYTF. The CDR3 DNA is TGCGCCAGCTCCCCGACAGGGAATAGACCGGGCTACACCTTC.

The chain employs TRBV29-1 and TRBJ2-5; D unclear. This CDR3 contains 10 residues. V was shortened by 7 bases and J by 4 bases, with 7 bases between the two germline ends. Germline CDR1 is SQVTM and CDR2 is ANQGSEA. CDR3 coding DNA: TGCAGCGCCCTTCGAGAGACCCAGTACTTC. Its protein product is CSALRETQYF.

V usage is TRBV29-1 and J usage is TRBJ2-3; TRBD2 matches 9 bases. V shed 4 bases, J shed 2 bases, and the junction held 4 bases outside the gene matches. CDR1 is SQVTM, CDR2 ANQGSEA, per germline. This CDR3 is 14 amino acids long. The CDR3 here is CSVGAGGITDTQYF. CDR3 nucleotide sequence: TGCAGCGTTGGGGCGGGGGGGATCACAGATACGCAGTATTTT.

The V call is TRBV3-1 (or the pseudogene TRBV3-2), the J call TRBJ2-1; TRBD2 aligns across 8 bases. The V and J ends lost 1 base and 9 bases, in that order; junction bases with no gene match: 5. The length of the CDR3 is 14 residues. Germline V CDR1 and CDR2: LGHDT, YNNKEL (reference sequence). The CDR3 here is CASSQAGGPGEQFF. The CDR3 DNA sequence: TGTGCCAGCAGCCAAGCGGGGGGGCCTGGTGAGCAGTTCTTC.

The genes are TRBV10-3 and TRBJ1-3; D is undetermined. Trimming removed 8 bases from V and 1 base from J, with 9 bases in between. Germline assignment: CDR1 ENHRY and CDR2 SYGVKD. The CDR3 runs to 13 residues. CDR3 DNA: TGTGCCATCCTCCTGCGATCTGGAAACACCATATATTTT. This codes for CAILLRSGNTIYF.

The rearrangement links TRBV3-1 (or the pseudogene TRBV3-2) to TRBJ1-2, with a possible D match to TRBD1 (6 bases). This CDR3 is built from 14 residues. Trimming removed 5 bases from V and 4 bases from J, with 14 bases in between. Germline V gives CDR1 LGHDT, CDR2 YNNKEL (reference sequence). The CDR3 loop is CASSVSGDGYGYTF. CDR3 bases: TGTGCCAGCAGCGTATCAGGGGACGGCTATGGCTACACCTTC.

The chain recombines TRBV10-2 with TRBJ1-2, with TRBD1 matching over 8 bases. The germline V gene has CDR1 WSHSY and CDR2 SAAADI. V trimming: 2 bases; J trimming: 1 base; junction bases outside the gene matches: 15. This CDR3 is built from 19 residues. The CDR3 nucleotides read TGCGCCAGCAGTGAGCCCTCAAAAATGGACAGGGATCTTAACTATGGCTACACCTTC. Protein sequence: CASSEPSKMDRDLNYGYTF.